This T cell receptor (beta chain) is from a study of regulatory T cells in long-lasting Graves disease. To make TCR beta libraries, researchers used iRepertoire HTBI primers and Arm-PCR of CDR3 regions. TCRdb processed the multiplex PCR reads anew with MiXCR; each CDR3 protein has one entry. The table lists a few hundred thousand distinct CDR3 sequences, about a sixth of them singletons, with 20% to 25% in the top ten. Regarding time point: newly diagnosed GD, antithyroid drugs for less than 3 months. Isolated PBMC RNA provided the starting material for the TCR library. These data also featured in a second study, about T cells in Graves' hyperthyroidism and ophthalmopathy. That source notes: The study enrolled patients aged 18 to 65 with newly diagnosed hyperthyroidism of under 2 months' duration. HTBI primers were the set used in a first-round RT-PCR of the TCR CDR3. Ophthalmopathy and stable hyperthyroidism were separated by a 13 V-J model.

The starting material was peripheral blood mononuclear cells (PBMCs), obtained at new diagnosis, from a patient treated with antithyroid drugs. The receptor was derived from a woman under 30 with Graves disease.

The CDR3 bases are TGTGCCAGCAGTACTACAAACCGAGAAGAAGCTTTCTTT. It is translated as CASSTTNREEAFF. This rearrangement joins TRBV6-2 or TRBV6-3 to TRBJ1-1; D gene ambiguous. The V end was cut by 5 bases, the J end by 8 bases, with 15 bases between. The CDR3 has 13 residues. Germline V CDR1 and CDR2: MNHEY, SVGEGT.